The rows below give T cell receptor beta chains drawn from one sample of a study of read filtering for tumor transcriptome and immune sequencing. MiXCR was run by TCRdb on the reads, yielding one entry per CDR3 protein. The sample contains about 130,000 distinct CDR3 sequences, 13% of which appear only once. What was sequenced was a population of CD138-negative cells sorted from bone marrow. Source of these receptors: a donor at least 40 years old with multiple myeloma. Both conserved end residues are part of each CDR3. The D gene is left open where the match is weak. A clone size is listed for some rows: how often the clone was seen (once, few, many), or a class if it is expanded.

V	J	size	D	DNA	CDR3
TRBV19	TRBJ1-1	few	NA	TGTGCCAGTAGTATAACAGGCCAATCCGAAGCTTTCTTT	CASSITGQSEAFF
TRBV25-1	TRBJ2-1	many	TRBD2	TGTGCCAGCAGGGACAAAGGACTAGCGAACTACAATGAGCAGTTCTTC	CASRDKGLANYNEQFF
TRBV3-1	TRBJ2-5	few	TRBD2	TGTGCCAGCAGCCAAGTGACTAGCGGCCAAGAGACCCAGTACTTC	CASSQVTSGQETQYF
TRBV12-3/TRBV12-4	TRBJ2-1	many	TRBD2	TGTGCCAGCAGTCCCCGGGGCGGGGGGTCCTACAATGAGCAGTTCTTC	CASSPRGGGSYNEQFF
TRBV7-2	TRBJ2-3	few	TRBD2	TGTGCCAGCAGCTTAGGGGATAGCGGGGTCACAGATACGCAGTATTTT	CASSLGDSGVTDTQYF
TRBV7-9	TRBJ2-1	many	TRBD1	TGTGCCAGCAGCTTAGCGGGGACAGTTCCGGGCAATGAGCAGTTCTTC	CASSLAGTVPGNEQFF
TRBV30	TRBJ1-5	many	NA	TGTGCCTGGAGTCAGGCAGGACTCAATCAGCCCCAGCATTTT	CAWSQAGLNQPQHF
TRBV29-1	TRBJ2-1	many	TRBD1	TGCAACGTTGACCCCCCAGGGGGCCCCCTAACTTACAATGAGCAGTTCTTC	CNVDPPGGPLTYNEQFF
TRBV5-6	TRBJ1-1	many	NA	TGTGCCAGCAGCCTAATCGGCCTCGAAGCTTTCTTT	CASSLIGLEAFF
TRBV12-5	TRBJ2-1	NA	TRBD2	TGTGCTAGTGTGACCGGGACTACCCTACGGGATGAGCAGTCCTTC	CASVTGTTLRDEQSF
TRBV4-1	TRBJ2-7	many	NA	TGCGCCAGCAGCCAAGATCCTGGTACCTCCAACGAGCAGTACTTC	CASSQDPGTSNEQYF
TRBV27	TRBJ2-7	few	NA	TGTGCCACCGGCTCGGGATTTACCTACGAGCAGTACTTC	CATGSGFTYEQYF
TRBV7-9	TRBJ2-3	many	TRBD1	TGTGCCAGCAGCCCGGGGACAGGGAGCACAGATACGCAGTATTTT	CASSPGTGSTDTQYF
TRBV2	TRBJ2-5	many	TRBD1	TGTGCCAGCAGTGAAGGGACAGGCTTTCAAGAGACCCAGTACTTC	CASSEGTGFQETQYF
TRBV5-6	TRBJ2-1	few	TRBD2	TGTGCCAGCAGTCCTATGGGGGGGAGCTCCTACAATGAGCAGTTCTTC	CASSPMGGSSYNEQFF
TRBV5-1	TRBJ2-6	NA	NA	TGCGCCAGCAGCAGGGGGGGGGCCAACGTCCTGACTTTC	CASSRGGANVLTF
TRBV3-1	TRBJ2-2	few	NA	TGTGCCAGCAGTCTCGCTCGGGAGAACACCGGGGAGCTGTTTTTT	CASSLARENTGELFF
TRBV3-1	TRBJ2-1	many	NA	TGTGCCAGCAGCTCACTGGGCAATGAGCAGTTCTTC	CASSSLGNEQFF
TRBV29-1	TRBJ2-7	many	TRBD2	TGCAGCGTTGGCGGTAGCGGGAGTTTCTACGAGCAGTACTTC	CSVGGSGSFYEQYF
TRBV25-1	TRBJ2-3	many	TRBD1	TGTGCCAGCAGTCCTCGGACAGGCATCGGGGCAGATACGCAGTATTTT	CASSPRTGIGADTQYF
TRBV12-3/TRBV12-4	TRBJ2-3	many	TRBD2	TGTGCCAGCAGTTCCTTTGGGCGGGAGGAAATAGATACGCAGTATTTT	CASSSFGREEIDTQYF
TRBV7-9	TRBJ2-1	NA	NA	TGTGCCAGCAGCTTGTTGCGGTCCCTAAGCGCCTACAATGAGCAGTTCTTC	CASSLLRSLSAYNEQFF
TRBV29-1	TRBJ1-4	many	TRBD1	TGCAGCGCCATGACAGGGTGGGAAAAACTGTTTTTT	CSAMTGWEKLFF
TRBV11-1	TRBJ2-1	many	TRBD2	TGTGCCAGCAGCTTATCACTAGCGGGTAGCTACAATGAGCAGTTCTTC	CASSLSLAGSYNEQFF
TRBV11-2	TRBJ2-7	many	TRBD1	TGTGCCAGCAGCTTAGACCGGACAGGGCCGAGCTCCTACGAGCAGTACTTC	CASSLDRTGPSSYEQYF
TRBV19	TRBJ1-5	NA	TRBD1	TGTGCCAGTAGTACCACAGGGGGAGGAGGCAATCAGCCCCAGCATTTT	CASSTTGGGGNQPQHF
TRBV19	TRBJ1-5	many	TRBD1	TGTGCCAGTAGCCCACAGGGGGCGGATAGCAATCAGCCCCAGCATTTT	CASSPQGADSNQPQHF
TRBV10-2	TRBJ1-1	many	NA	TGCGCCAGCAGTGGGATGTGGACTGAAGCTTTCTTT	CASSGMWTEAFF
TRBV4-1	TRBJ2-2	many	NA	TGCGCCAGCAGCCAAGTTCCAGCTCGGGCGGGCGGGGAGCTGTTTTTT	CASSQVPARAGGELFF
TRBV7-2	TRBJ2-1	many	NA	TGTGCCAGCAGCTTAGAAGTCGGAGGGCTTTTTGAGCAGTTCTTC	CASSLEVGGLFEQFF
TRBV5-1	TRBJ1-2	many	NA	TGCGCCAGCAGGCGTCAGGGTGGAGTATATGGCTACACCTTC	CASRRQGGVYGYTF
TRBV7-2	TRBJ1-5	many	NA	TGTGCCAGCAGCTCGGACGGATATAGCAATCAGCCCCAGCATTTT	CASSSDGYSNQPQHF
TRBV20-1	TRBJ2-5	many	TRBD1	TGCAGTGCTAGAGATGAGGGACAGCCTCCGGAGACCCAGTACTTC	CSARDEGQPPETQYF
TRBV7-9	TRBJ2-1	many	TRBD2	TGTGCCAGCAGCATGGGACTAGCGGGAGGTGAGCAGTTCTTC	CASSMGLAGGEQFF
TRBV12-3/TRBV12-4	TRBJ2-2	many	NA	TGTGCCAGCAGAATTGGTGGGGCCACCGGGGAGCTGTTTTTT	CASRIGGATGELFF
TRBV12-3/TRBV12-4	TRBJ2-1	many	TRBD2	TGTGCCAGCACCCTAGGGACTAGCGCCGGGAATGAGCAGTTCTTC	CASTLGTSAGNEQFF
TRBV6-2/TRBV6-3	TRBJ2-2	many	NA	TGTGCCAGCGGTCAAATGGGGGAGCTGTTTTTT	CASGQMGELFF
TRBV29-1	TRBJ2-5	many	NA	TGCAGCGTTGAAGATCCATTCGGCCAAGAGACCCAGTACTTC	CSVEDPFGQETQYF
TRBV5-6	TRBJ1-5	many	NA	TGTGCCAGCAGCTTGTTGGGGCATAGCAATCAGCCCCAGCATTTT	CASSLLGHSNQPQHF
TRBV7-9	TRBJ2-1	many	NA	TGTGCCAGCAGCTTAGGGGGAGAGAGCTCCTACAATGAGCAGTTCTTC	CASSLGGESSYNEQFF
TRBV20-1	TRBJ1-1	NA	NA	TGCAGTACGAGAGGGGGCACTGAAGCTTTCTTT	CSTRGGTEAFF
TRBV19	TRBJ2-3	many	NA	TGTGCCAGTAGCCAGTCCACAGATACGCAGTATTTT	CASSQSTDTQYF
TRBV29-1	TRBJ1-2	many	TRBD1	TGCAGCGCCGAGCGGACAGGACACTATGGCTACACCTTC	CSAERTGHYGYTF
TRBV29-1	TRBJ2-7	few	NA	TGCAGCGTATCACTCGGGGAAGACTACGAGCAGTACTTC	CSVSLGEDYEQYF
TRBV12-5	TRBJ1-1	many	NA	TGTGCTAGTGGTTTGGGGGGACGGAGGGAAGTTGAAGCTTTCTTT	CASGLGGRREVEAFF
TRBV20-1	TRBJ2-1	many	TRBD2	TGCAGTGCTAGTCCTAGCGGGAGCATGGGGCCCTACAATGAGCAGTTCTTC	CSASPSGSMGPYNEQFF
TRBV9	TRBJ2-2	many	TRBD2	TGTGCCAGCAGCGTAGGACTAGCGGGAGCCAGTACCGGGGAGCTGTTTTTT	CASSVGLAGASTGELFF
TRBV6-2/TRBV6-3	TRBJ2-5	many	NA	TGTGCCAGCCGGGAAAGGGGAGTGGGGACCCAGTACTTC	CASRERGVGTQYF
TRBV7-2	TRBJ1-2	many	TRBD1	TGTGCCAGCAGCCCGGACCGGACAGGGCGGGCCTATGGCTACACCTTC	CASSPDRTGRAYGYTF
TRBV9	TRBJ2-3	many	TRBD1	TGTGCCAGCAGCGAGGGACAGCACACAGATACGCAGTATTTT	CASSEGQHTDTQYF
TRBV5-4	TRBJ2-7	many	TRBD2	TGTGCCAGCAGGATAGCGGGAGGGCCCCCCGAGCAGTACTTC	CASRIAGGPPEQYF
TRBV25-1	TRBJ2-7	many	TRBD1	TGTGCCAGCAGTGCCTACCCCCAGAACAGGGGCCAGTACTTC	CASSAYPQNRGQYF
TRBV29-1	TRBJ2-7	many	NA	TGCAGCGCCCGGGTCGTAGCCGACGAGCAGTACTTC	CSARVVADEQYF
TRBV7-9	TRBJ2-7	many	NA	TGTGCCAGCAGCTCGGGCGGTACCTACGAGCAGTACTTC	CASSSGGTYEQYF
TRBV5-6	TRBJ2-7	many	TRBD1	TGTGCCAGCAGCCTCCGGGACAGCTACTCCTACGAGCAGTACTTC	CASSLRDSYSYEQYF
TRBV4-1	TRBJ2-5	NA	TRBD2	TGCGCCAGCAGCCAAGATTGGACTAGTTTTGAGACCCAGTACTTC	CASSQDWTSFETQYF
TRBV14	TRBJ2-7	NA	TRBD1	TGTGCCAGCAGCCAAGGTCCACGGACAGGATACTACGAGCAGTACTTC	CASSQGPRTGYYEQYF
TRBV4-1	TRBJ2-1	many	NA	TGCGCCAGCAGCCAAGATCCTCGGGTAGGCCCCTACAATGAGCAGTTCTTC	CASSQDPRVGPYNEQFF
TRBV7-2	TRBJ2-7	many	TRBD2	TGTGCCAGCAGCCGAACTAGCGTTTCCCCCTACGAGCAGTACTTC	CASSRTSVSPYEQYF
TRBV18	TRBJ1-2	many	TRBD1	TGTGCCAGCTCGGGACAGGCTAACTATGGCTACACCTTC	CASSGQANYGYTF